One and the same sample provided the 2 T cell receptor beta chains below, sequenced in a study of T cell responses to AZD1222 COVID-19 vaccine. Only in-frame clones appear in the TCRdb table, and some are missing; sequencing was by immunoSEQ multiplex PCR. The sample lists tens of thousands of clones; more than 70% were seen once. The source material was peripheral blood, sampled on day 0 of AZD1222 vaccination. The receptors stem from an adult in good health.

To note about this clone: The germline gene is not matched at one end of the junction; a read error may be the cause. CDR3 region: CASSQDLGTHPHF. Written as DNA, the CDR3 is TGTGCCAGCAGCCAAGATTTGGGGACCCATCCCCACTTC. The chain recombines TRBV14 with TRBJ1-2; D is perhaps TRBD1 (5 bases). The CDR3 spans 13 residues. Germline CDR1 reads SGHDN; CDR2 reads FVKESK.

CDR3 region: CASSETSGSGNEQFF. CDR3 coding DNA: TGTGCCAGCAGTGAAACTAGCGGGAGTGGAAATGAGCAGTTCTTC. The rearrangement links TRBV6-4 to TRBJ2-1, with TRBD2 identical over 11 bases. V was clipped by 3 bases and J by 7 bases; unmatched bases: 5. The germline V gene encodes CDR1 MRHNA and CDR2 SNTAGT. CDR3 size: 15 residues.